This entry describes one T cell receptor beta chain. The antigen is unknown. This sample was taken from a study of T cell responses to AZD1222 COVID-19 vaccine. Generated by immunoSEQ multiplex PCR, the TCRdb table keeps only in-frame clones and is missing some. The sample holds 150,000 to 200,000 clones; about 90% are singletons and the top ten take around 1.3%. Study findings and constraints: White British ancestry dominated among donors, who included more females, and clonal diversity was possibly underestimated. Sampling captured repertoires only after the peak T cell response. The study identified only six AZD1222 recipients as seropositive at baseline.

The germline gives CDR1 SGHVS, CDR2 FQNEAQ. CDR3 size: 16 residues. Deletions cut 4 bases from V and 5 bases from J, with 18 bases between. The chain joins TRBV7-8 to TRBJ2-1; D may match TRBD1 or TRBD2 (5 bases each). The sequence was collected from an adult in good health. Sequenced here: peripheral blood, sampled on day 0 of AZD1222 vaccination. The CDR3 DNA is TGTGCCAGCAGCTCCGCCAACTTACCGGGGCACAATGAGCAGTTCTTC. Amino acids: CASSSANLPGHNEQFF.